This paragraph reports one TCR beta chain. Its specificity is unknown. This entry belongs to a study of graft-versus-host responses after intestinal transplantation. Study-wide background: Multivisceral, liver-intestinal, or isolated intestinal grafts went to recipients. Among the recipients, all got anti-thymocyte globulin induction and then tacrolimus and steroids for 2 to 3 years.

TCRdb's table, derived via immunoSEQ multiplex PCR, lists solely in-frame clones and lacks some. The repertoire holds around 97,000 clones, with 75% to 95% as singletons. General observations from the study: Investigators detected GvH clones in recipient marrow, with some emerging earlier in ileum or blood. Some patients had graft-donor T cell macrochimerism, and their allografts showed high graft-versus-host to host-versus-graft clonal ratios.

Per germline, CDR1 MNHNS and CDR2 SASEGT. The V gene end was trimmed by 5 bases and the J gene end by 6 bases; junction bases not matched to a gene: 5. This CDR3 comprises 13 residues. The sample was unstimulated CD8+ T cells sorted from spleen or lymph node cells, taken before intestinal transplant. The chain carries TRBV6-1 and TRBJ1-1; 8 bases fit TRBD1. The clonotype comes from a human donor who received an intestinal transplant. CDR3 protein: CASSSWTGSEAFF. DNA of the CDR3: TGTGCCAGCAGTTCCTGGACAGGGTCTGAAGCTTTCTTT.